Below are 12 T cell receptor beta chains sequenced from a single sample in a study of T cell responses to AZD1222 COVID-19 vaccine. Profiling relied on immunoSEQ multiplex PCR, and the TCRdb table lists in-frame clones only, not all of them. This sample has fewer than 110,000 clones, with roughly 90% found just once. The sequencing used peripheral blood, collected 28 days after the second AZD1222 dose. The receptor source for this set is an adult who received the AZD1222 COVID-19 vaccine.

The V call is TRBV7-6, the J call TRBJ1-6, with a weak D call TRBD1 (6 bases). V lost 5 bases and J lost 4, with 15 bases in between. This CDR3 comprises 16 residues. Germline CDR1 reads SGHVS; CDR2 reads FNYEAQ. Written as DNA, the CDR3 is TGTGCCAGCAGCCTACAACAGGGTCCTTATAATTCACCCCTCCACTTT. It codes for CASSLQQGPYNSPLHF.

The chain links TRBV7-2 to TRBJ2-7, with TRBD1 identical over 10 bases. CDR3 length: 15 amino acids. Unmatched junction bases numbered 6, after V lost 4 bases and J lost 3 bases. The germline V gene has CDR1 SGHTA and CDR2 FQGNSA. CDR3: CASSSGTGVIYEQYF. CDR3 nucleotide sequence: TGTGCCAGCAGCTCTGGGACAGGGGTCATCTACGAGCAGTACTTC.

The chain joins TRBV18 to TRBJ2-7; no definite D call. This CDR3 is 14 amino acids long. Germline-derived CDR1 and CDR2 are KGHSH and LQKENI. Trimming shortened V by 0 bases and J by 3 bases, and 9 bases separated the two germline ends. CDR3 region: CASSPPTVGYEQYF. In DNA form, the CDR3 reads TGTGCCAGCTCACCACCCACAGTGGGCTACGAGCAGTACTTC.

This CDR3 reads CASSREGPTEAFF. CDR3 in DNA: TGTGCCAGCAGCCGGGAGGGGCCCACTGAAGCTTTCTTT. The V and J genes are TRBV5-8 and TRBJ1-1; TRBD1 is a possible D gene (5 bases). Trimming removed 4 bases from V and 4 bases from J, with 11 bases in between. Germline CDR1 reads SGHTS; CDR2 reads YDEGEE. The CDR3 is 13 residues long.

V gene TRBV19 combines with J gene TRBJ2-5; 11 bases align to TRBD1. The CDR3 extends over 16 amino acids. From germline, CDR1 is LNHDA and CDR2 SQIVND (reference sequence). Unmatched junction bases numbered 9, after V lost 5 bases and J lost 4 bases. The CDR3 region has the DNA TGTGCCAGTAGTCCGTACGCCGGGACAGGGGGAGAGACCCAGTACTTC. Amino acid sequence: CASSPYAGTGGETQYF. Full variable domain (outside the CDR3, taken from reference TRBV19 and TRBJ2-5): DGGITQSPKYLFRKEGQNVTLSCEQNLNHDAMYWYRQDPGQGLRLIYYSQIVNDFQKGDIAEGYSVSREKKESFPLTVTSAQKNPTAFYLCASSPYAGTGGETQYFGPGTRLLVL.

The chain joins TRBV30 to TRBJ2-2; TRBD2 matches at 8 bases. The V and J ends lost 2 bases and 5 bases, in that order; junction bases with no gene match: 7. The CDR3 extends over 15 amino acids. Germline V gene data show CDR1 as GTSNPN and CDR2 as SVGIG (reference sequence). For the CDR3, the DNA is TGTGCCTGGAGTCCGGGGGGGAAAATAACCGGGGAGCTGTTTTTT. As protein: CAWSPGGKITGELFF.

V and J are TRBV7-9 and TRBJ2-1; D gene uncertain. Germline V gene data show CDR1 as SEHNR and CDR2 as FQNEAQ (reference sequence). Trimming pared 2 bases from V and 8 bases from J, leaving 4 bases between. This CDR3 has 11 amino acids. CDR3 sequence reads: CASSLLDEQFF. The CDR3 DNA is TGTGCCAGCAGCTTACTAGATGAGCAGTTCTTC.

For this clone: At one end the junction does not follow the germline gene, possibly because of a read error. The rearrangement links TRBV28 to TRBJ2-1; D remains ambiguous. The length of the CDR3 is 11 residues. CDR1 and CDR2 from the germline V gene are MDHEN and SYDVKM. DNA of the CDR3: TGTGCCAGCACCTCCAACAATGAGCAGTTCTTC. Residues: CASTSNNEQFF.

The chain carries TRBV5-5 and TRBJ1-1; TRBD1 agrees at 10 bases. V shed 2 bases, J shed 5 bases, and the junction held 3 bases outside the gene matches. The germline V gene encodes CDR1 SGHKS and CDR2 YYEKEE (reference sequence). There are 14 residues in the CDR3. In nucleotides, the CDR3 is TGTGCCAGCAGCTTAGACAGGGGGCGAACTGAAGCTTTCTTT. Translating it yields CASSLDRGRTEAFF.

CDR3 DNA: TGTGCCAGCCGGGAAGGGGCTACCGGGGAGCTGTTTTTT. Encoded protein: CASREGATGELFF. The V and J genes are TRBV7-3 and TRBJ2-2; D could derive from TRBD1 or TRBD2 (5 bases each). The CDR3 has 13 residues. Trimming cost V 8 bases and J 5 bases, with 12 bases left between them. The germline CDR1 and CDR2 sequences are SGHTA and FQGTGA.

The genes are TRBV27 and TRBJ1-3; D is ambiguous. This CDR3 region has 14 residues. Germline CDR1 is MNHEY and CDR2 is SMNVEV (reference sequence). Trimming removed 4 bases from V and 1 base from J, with 8 bases in between. This CDR3 is CASSSGASGNTIYF. The CDR3 DNA reads TGTGCCAGCAGTTCGGGAGCTTCTGGAAACACCATATATTTT.

V gene TRBV6-5 combines with J gene TRBJ1-1; no firm D call. V dropped 4 bases and J dropped 7 bases, with 16 bases sitting between them. Germline CDR1 MNHEY, CDR2 SVGAGI. This CDR3 comprises 14 residues. The CDR3 region has the DNA TGTGCCAGCAGTTTACGACGGGGATTCAATGAAGCTTTCTTT. The encoded protein is CASSLRRGFNEAFF.